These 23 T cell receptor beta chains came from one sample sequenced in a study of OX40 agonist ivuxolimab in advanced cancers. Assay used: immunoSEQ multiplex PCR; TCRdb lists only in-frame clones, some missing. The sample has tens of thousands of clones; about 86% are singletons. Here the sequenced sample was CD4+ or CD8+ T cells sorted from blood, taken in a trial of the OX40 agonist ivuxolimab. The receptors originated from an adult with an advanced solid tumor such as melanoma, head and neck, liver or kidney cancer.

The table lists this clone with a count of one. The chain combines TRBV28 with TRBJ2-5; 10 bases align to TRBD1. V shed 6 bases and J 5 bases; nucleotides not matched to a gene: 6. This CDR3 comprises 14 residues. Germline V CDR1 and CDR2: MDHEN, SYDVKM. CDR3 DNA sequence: TGTGCCAGCAGCCGGACAGGGGGAGTGGAGACCCAGTACTTC. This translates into CASSRTGGVETQYF.

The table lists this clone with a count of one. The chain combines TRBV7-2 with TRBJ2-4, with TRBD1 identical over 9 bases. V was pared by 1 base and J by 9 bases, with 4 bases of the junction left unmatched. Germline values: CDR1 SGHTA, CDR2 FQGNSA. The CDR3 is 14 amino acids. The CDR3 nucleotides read TGTGCCAGCAGCTTAGATGGGACAGGGCCCATTCAGTACTTC. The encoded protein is CASSLDGTGPIQYF.

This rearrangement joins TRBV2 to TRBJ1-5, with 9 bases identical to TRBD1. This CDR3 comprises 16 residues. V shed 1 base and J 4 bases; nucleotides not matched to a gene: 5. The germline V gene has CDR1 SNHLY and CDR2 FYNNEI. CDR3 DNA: TGTGCCAGCAGTGAAGATCGGACAGGGGTTAATCAGCCCCAGCATTTT. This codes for CASSEDRTGVNQPQHF. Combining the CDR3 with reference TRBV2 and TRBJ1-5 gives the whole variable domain EPEVTQTPSHQVTQMGQEVILRCVPISNHLYFYWYRQILGQKVEFLVSFYNNEISEKSEIFDDQFSVERPDGSNFTLKIRSTKLEDSAMYFCASSEDRTGVNQPQHFGDGTRLSIL.

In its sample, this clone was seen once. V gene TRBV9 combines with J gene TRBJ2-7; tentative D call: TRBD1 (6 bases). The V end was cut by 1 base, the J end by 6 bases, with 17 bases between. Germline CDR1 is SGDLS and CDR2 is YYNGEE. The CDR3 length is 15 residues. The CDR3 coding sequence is TGTGCCAGCAGCGTATCGTCGTACAGGGAATCCGAGCAGTACTTC. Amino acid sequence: CASSVSSYRESEQYF.

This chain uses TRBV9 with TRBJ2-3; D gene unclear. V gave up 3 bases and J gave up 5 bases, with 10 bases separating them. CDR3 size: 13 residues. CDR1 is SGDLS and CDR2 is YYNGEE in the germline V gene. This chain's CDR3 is CASSAGARDTQYF. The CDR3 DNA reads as TGTGCCAGCAGCGCGGGTGCCAGAGATACGCAGTATTTT.

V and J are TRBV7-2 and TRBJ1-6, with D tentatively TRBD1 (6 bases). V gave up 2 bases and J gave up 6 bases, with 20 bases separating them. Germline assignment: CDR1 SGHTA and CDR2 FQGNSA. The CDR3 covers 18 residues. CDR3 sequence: CASSLWDTQGMGNSPLHF. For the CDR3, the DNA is TGTGCCAGCAGCTTATGGGATACACAGGGTATGGGTAATTCACCCCTCCACTTT.

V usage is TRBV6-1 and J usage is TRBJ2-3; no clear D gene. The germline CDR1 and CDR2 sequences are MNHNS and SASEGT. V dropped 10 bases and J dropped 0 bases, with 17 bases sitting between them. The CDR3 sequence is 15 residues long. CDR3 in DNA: TGTGCCACCACGAGGCAAGGCTATAGCACAGATACGCAGTATTTT. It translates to CATTRQGYSTDTQYF.

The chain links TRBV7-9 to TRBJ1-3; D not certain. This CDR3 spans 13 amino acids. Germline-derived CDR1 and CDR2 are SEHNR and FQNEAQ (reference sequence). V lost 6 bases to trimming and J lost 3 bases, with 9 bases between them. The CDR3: CASRRGSGNTIYF. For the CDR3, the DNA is TGTGCCAGCAGGCGGGGTAGTGGAAACACCATATATTTT.

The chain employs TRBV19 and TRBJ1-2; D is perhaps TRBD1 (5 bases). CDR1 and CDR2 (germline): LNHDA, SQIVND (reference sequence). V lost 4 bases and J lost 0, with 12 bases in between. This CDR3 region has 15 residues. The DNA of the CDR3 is TGTGCCAGTAGTAAGGGGCGCCCCGCTAACTATGGCTACACCTTC. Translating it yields CASSKGRPANYGYTF. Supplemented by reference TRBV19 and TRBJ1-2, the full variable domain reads DGGITQSPKYLFRKEGQNVTLSCEQNLNHDAMYWYRQDPGQGLRLIYYSQIVNDFQKGDIAEGYSVSREKKESFPLTVTSAQKNPTAFYLCASSKGRPANYGYTFGSGTRLTVV.

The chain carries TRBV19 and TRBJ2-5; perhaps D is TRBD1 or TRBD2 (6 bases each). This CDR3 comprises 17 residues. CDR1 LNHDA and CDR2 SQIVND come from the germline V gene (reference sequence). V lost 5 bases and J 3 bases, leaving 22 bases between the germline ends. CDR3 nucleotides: TGTGCCAGTAGTCAGGGGAGGATTTCGGGACCGAAAGAGACCCAGTACTTC. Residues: CASSQGRISGPKETQYF.

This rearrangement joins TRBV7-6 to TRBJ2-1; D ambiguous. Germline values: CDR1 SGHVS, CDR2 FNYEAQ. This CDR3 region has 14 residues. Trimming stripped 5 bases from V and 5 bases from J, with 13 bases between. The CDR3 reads CASSQGGPDNEQFF. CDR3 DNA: TGTGCCAGCAGCCAAGGCGGCCCCGACAATGAGCAGTTCTTC.

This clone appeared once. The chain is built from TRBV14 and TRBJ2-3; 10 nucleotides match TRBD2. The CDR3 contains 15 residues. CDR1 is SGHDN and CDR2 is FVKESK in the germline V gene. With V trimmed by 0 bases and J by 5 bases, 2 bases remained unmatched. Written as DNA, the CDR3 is TGTGCCAGCAGCCAAGACCTAGCGGGAGTAGATACGCAGTATTTT. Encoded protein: CASSQDLAGVDTQYF.

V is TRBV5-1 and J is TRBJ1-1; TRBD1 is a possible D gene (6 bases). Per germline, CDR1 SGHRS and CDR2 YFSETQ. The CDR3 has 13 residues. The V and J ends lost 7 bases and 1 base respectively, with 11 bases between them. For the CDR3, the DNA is TGCGCCAGCTACCCGGACAGGAACACTGAAGCTTTCTTT. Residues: CASYPDRNTEAFF.

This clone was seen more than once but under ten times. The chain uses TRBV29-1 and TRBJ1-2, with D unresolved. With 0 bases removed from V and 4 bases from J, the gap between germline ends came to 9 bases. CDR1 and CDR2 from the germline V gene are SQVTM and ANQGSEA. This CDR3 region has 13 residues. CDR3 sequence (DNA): TGCAGCGTTGAAGACCGGCTACCCTATGGCTACACCTTC. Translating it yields CSVEDRLPYGYTF.

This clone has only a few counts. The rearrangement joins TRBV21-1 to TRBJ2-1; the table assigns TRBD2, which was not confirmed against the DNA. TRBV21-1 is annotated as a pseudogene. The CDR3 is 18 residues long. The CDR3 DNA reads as TGTGCCAGCAGCAAAGGCCAGTTGGGACTAGCGGGGGCCGGGTCGCAGTTCTTC. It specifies CASSKGQLGLAGAGSQFF.

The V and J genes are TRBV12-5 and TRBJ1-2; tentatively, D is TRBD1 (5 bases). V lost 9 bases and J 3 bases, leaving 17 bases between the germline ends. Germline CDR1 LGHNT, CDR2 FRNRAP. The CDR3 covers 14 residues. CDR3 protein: CASHGQATDYGYTF. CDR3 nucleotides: TGTGCTAGCCACGGACAAGCAACAGACTATGGCTACACCTTC.

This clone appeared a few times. In DNA form, the CDR3 reads TGTGCCAGCTCATCACAGGGTGATGTCAATCAGCCCCAGCATTTT. Translating gives CASSSQGDVNQPQHF. The rearrangement uses TRBV18 and TRBJ1-5, with D possibly being TRBD1 (6 bases). Looked up from germline, CDR1 is KGHSH and CDR2 is LQKENI. V lost 5 bases and J 3 bases, leaving 14 bases between the germline ends. There are 15 residues in the CDR3.

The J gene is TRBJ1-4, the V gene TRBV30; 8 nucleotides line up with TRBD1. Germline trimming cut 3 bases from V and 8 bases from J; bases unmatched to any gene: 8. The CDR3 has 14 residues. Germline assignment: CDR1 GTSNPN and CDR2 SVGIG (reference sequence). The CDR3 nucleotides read TGTGCCTGGAGACCGGACAGGGAATTCGAAAAACTGTTTTTT. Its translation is CAWRPDREFEKLFF.

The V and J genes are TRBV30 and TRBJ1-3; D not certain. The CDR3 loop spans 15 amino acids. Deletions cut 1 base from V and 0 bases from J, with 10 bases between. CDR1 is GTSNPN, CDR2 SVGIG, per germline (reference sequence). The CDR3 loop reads CAWSGGDYSGNTIYF. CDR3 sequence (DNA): TGTGCCTGGAGTGGAGGAGACTACTCTGGAAACACCATATATTTT.

CDR3 coding DNA: TGTGCCAGCAGCCTGCAGGGGTACGAGCAGTACTTC. This codes for CASSLQGYEQYF. The V and J genes are TRBV7-2 and TRBJ2-7; TRBD1 might be the D (6 bases). This CDR3 is 12 amino acids long. CDR1 is SGHTA and CDR2 is FQGNSA in the germline V gene. Trimming pared 5 bases from V and 4 bases from J, leaving 9 bases between.

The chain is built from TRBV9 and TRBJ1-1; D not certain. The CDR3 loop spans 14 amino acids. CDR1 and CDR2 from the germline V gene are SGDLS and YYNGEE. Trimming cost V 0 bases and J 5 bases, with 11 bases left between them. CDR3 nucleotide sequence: TGTGCCAGCAGCGTAGCTCCGGTATCGACTGAAGCTTTCTTT. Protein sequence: CASSVAPVSTEAFF.

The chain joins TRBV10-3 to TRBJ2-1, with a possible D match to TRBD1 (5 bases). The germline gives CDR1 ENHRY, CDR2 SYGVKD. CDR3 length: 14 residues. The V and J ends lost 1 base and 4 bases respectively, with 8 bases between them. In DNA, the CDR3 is TGTGCCATCAGTGAGTTCGGACAATACAATGAGCAGTTCTTC. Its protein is CAISEFGQYNEQFF.

The CDR3 DNA is TGTGCCAGCAGTTTAGGTACGGTTTACAAAGCTTTCTTT. It codes for CASSLGTVYKAFF. The gene calls are TRBV28 and TRBJ1-1; D ambiguous. Germline V gene data show CDR1 as MDHEN and CDR2 as SYDVKM. The ends were cut back, 2 bases at V and 9 bases at J, with 13 bases in the middle. The CDR3 is made up of 13 amino acids.